A selection of T cell receptor beta chains follows, all from one sample in a study of T-cell memory formation after mild COVID-19. Each CDR3 protein gets one entry after TCRdb re-called the 5' RACE reads with MiXCR. This sample yields about 470,000 distinct CDR3 sequences, of which roughly 23% are seen a single time; 12% belongs to the top ten. The sample taken for sequencing was PBMCs or a T cell subset sorted from them (not recorded which). Receptors originate from an adult woman who had mild COVID-19 (a few samples of this study predate the infection). Cell type and time point are not known. CDR3s include the opening cysteine and the closing phenylalanine or tryptophan. Each record gives: clone size, V gene, D gene, J gene, CDR3 DNA, CDR3 protein. The D gene is left open where the match is weak. The size entry is marked missing in some rows and otherwise reads once, few, many or a size class.

abundance: .; v_gene: TRBV6-5; d_gene: TRBD2; j_gene: TRBJ2-2; CDR3nt: TGTGCCAGCGGACTAGCGGGAGGGAACACCGGGGAGCTGTTTTTT; CDR3aa: CASGLAGGNTGELFF
abundance: few; v_gene: TRBV23-1; d_gene: .; j_gene: TRBJ2-5; CDR3nt: TGCGCCAGCAGTAGTAGGGCGGAGACCCAGTACTTC; CDR3aa: CASSSRAETQYF
abundance: .; v_gene: TRBV5-1; d_gene: TRBD1; j_gene: TRBJ2-1; CDR3nt: TGCGCCAGCAGTAGACAGGGATCCTTTGGCAATGAGCAGTTCTTC; CDR3aa: CASSRQGSFGNEQFF
abundance: once; v_gene: TRBV29-1; d_gene: TRBD1; j_gene: TRBJ2-7; CDR3nt: TGCAGCGTCGAAGGGGGCCTTTTCCCCGGGGAGCAGTACTTC; CDR3aa: CSVEGGLFPGEQYF
abundance: .; v_gene: TRBV24-1; d_gene: .; j_gene: TRBJ2-3; CDR3nt: TGTGCCACCAGTGATGTGGAGTTAGGCGCACTTCCTACCACAGATACGCAGTATTTT; CDR3aa: CATSDVELGALPTTDTQYF
abundance: once; v_gene: TRBV24-1; d_gene: TRBD2; j_gene: TRBJ2-3; CDR3nt: TGTGCCACCAGTGAAGCGGGGGTTGTGGCAGATACGCAGTATTTT; CDR3aa: CATSEAGVVADTQYF
abundance: .; v_gene: TRBV10-3; d_gene: .; j_gene: TRBJ2-7; CDR3nt: TGTGCCATCAGTGAATCGGGGGAAAAGCAGTACTTC; CDR3aa: CAISESGEKQYF
abundance: .; v_gene: TRBV24-1; d_gene: TRBD2; j_gene: TRBJ2-1; CDR3nt: TGTGCCACCAGTGATTTAAACTGGCGGGGGACCCACAATGAGCAGTTCTTC; CDR3aa: CATSDLNWRGTHNEQFF
abundance: .; v_gene: TRBV3-1; d_gene: .; j_gene: TRBJ1-1; CDR3nt: TGTGCCAGCAGCCAAGGGGTTACTGAAGCTTTCTTT; CDR3aa: CASSQGVTEAFF
abundance: many; v_gene: TRBV7-9; d_gene: .; j_gene: TRBJ2-3; CDR3nt: TGTGCCAGCAGCTTTAGTCCAGATACGCAGTATTTT; CDR3aa: CASSFSPDTQYF
abundance: few; v_gene: TRBV27; d_gene: .; j_gene: TRBJ1-2; CDR3nt: TGTGCCAGCAGTCCCACAGGCGTAGGGGGAGGGGGCTACACCTTC; CDR3aa: CASSPTGVGGGGYTF
abundance: few; v_gene: TRBV29-1; d_gene: .; j_gene: TRBJ2-1; CDR3nt: TGCAGCGTTGTGAACAATGAGCAGTTCTTC; CDR3aa: CSVVNNEQFF
abundance: .; v_gene: TRBV20-1; d_gene: .; j_gene: TRBJ2-1; CDR3nt: TGCAGTGCTACCCGCACAGACAATGAGCAGTTCTTC; CDR3aa: CSATRTDNEQFF
abundance: .; v_gene: TRBV5-5; d_gene: .; j_gene: TRBJ1-1; CDR3nt: TGTGCCAGCAGCTTGGGACAGATGACTGAAGCTTTCTTT; CDR3aa: CASSLGQMTEAFF
abundance: .; v_gene: TRBV6-5; d_gene: .; j_gene: TRBJ1-4; CDR3nt: TGTGCCAGCAGTTACCACAGGTCTACTAATGAAAAACTGTTTTTT; CDR3aa: CASSYHRSTNEKLFF
abundance: few; v_gene: TRBV7-9; d_gene: .; j_gene: TRBJ1-5; CDR3nt: TGTGCCAGCAGCTTAGGATCCGGGTTCAGCAATCAGCCCCAGCATTTT; CDR3aa: CASSLGSGFSNQPQHF
abundance: .; v_gene: TRBV7-2; d_gene: TRBD1; j_gene: TRBJ1-2; CDR3nt: TGTGCCAGCAGCTTTCCGGACAGGGGAGGCTATGGCTACACCTTC; CDR3aa: CASSFPDRGGYGYTF
abundance: .; v_gene: TRBV24-1; d_gene: .; j_gene: TRBJ2-3; CDR3nt: TGTGCCCTCTACCCCGAAGATACGCAGTATTTT; CDR3aa: CALYPEDTQYF
abundance: .; v_gene: TRBV4-1; d_gene: .; j_gene: TRBJ2-1; CDR3nt: TGCGCCAGCAGCCAAGGGGAGGCGGACGCCTACAATGAGCAGTTCTTC; CDR3aa: CASSQGEADAYNEQFF
abundance: few; v_gene: TRBV9; d_gene: .; j_gene: TRBJ2-3; CDR3nt: TGTGCCAGCAGCAACCAGGGCCCCACAGATACGCAGTATTTT; CDR3aa: CASSNQGPTDTQYF
abundance: .; v_gene: TRBV5-8; d_gene: .; j_gene: TRBJ2-7; CDR3nt: TGTGCCAGCAGCTTCACCGGGACCTACGAGCAGTACTTC; CDR3aa: CASSFTGTYEQYF
abundance: few; v_gene: TRBV6-1; d_gene: TRBD1; j_gene: TRBJ2-7; CDR3nt: TGTGCCAGCAGGGAGGTTTCCCAGGGGGCGAACTACGAGCAGTACTTC; CDR3aa: CASREVSQGANYEQYF
abundance: .; v_gene: TRBV3-1; d_gene: TRBD2; j_gene: TRBJ2-6; CDR3nt: TGTGCCAGCAGCCCACGGACTAGCGGGACGGTTGCCGGGGCCAACGTCCTGACTTTC; CDR3aa: CASSPRTSGTVAGANVLTF
abundance: .; v_gene: TRBV6-1; d_gene: TRBD1; j_gene: TRBJ1-1; CDR3nt: TGTGCCAGCAGGATTGGACAGGGTATGAACACTGAAGCTTTCTTT; CDR3aa: CASRIGQGMNTEAFF
abundance: few; v_gene: TRBV4-2; d_gene: .; j_gene: TRBJ2-7; CDR3nt: TGTGCCAGCAGCCAAGCCCTCTATCCCCGGTGGCCGCAGTACTTC; CDR3aa: CASSQALYPRWPQYF
abundance: .; v_gene: TRBV6-6; d_gene: .; j_gene: TRBJ1-2; CDR3nt: TGTGCCAGCAGTTCCAGTGCCCCTAACTATGGCTACACCTTC; CDR3aa: CASSSSAPNYGYTF
abundance: .; v_gene: TRBV7-3; d_gene: .; j_gene: TRBJ1-1; CDR3nt: TGTGCCAGCAGCCCAGATCATAGGAACACTGAAGCTTTCTTT; CDR3aa: CASSPDHRNTEAFF
abundance: few; v_gene: TRBV24-1; d_gene: .; j_gene: TRBJ2-1; CDR3nt: TGTGCCACCGGACCGACCTCCTACAATGAGCAGTTCTTC; CDR3aa: CATGPTSYNEQFF
abundance: .; v_gene: TRBV27; d_gene: TRBD2; j_gene: TRBJ2-7; CDR3nt: TGTGCCAGCAGGGGACTAGCGAGCTCCTACGAGCAGTACTTC; CDR3aa: CASRGLASSYEQYF
abundance: .; v_gene: TRBV2; d_gene: .; j_gene: TRBJ2-7; CDR3nt: TGTGCCAGCATAGGCTCATGGGCAGGCTCCTACGAGCAGTACTTC; CDR3aa: CASIGSWAGSYEQYF
abundance: .; v_gene: TRBV5-6; d_gene: .; j_gene: TRBJ1-5; CDR3nt: TGTGCCAGCAGCTTGGGGAGGGGGAATTATCAGCCCCAGCATTTT; CDR3aa: CASSLGRGNYQPQHF
abundance: few; v_gene: TRBV7-2; d_gene: TRBD2; j_gene: TRBJ2-7; CDR3nt: TGTGCCAGCAGCTTAATAGCGGGAACCTACGAGCAGTACTTC; CDR3aa: CASSLIAGTYEQYF
abundance: few; v_gene: TRBV20-1; d_gene: .; j_gene: TRBJ2-7; CDR3nt: TGCAGTGCTACCCATCCCCGTAGCGGCACGCCCTACGAGCAGTACTTC; CDR3aa: CSATHPRSGTPYEQYF
abundance: .; v_gene: TRBV29-1; d_gene: .; j_gene: TRBJ1-2; CDR3nt: TGCAGCGTCGGAGGAGAGTCTTATGGCTACACCTTC; CDR3aa: CSVGGESYGYTF
abundance: few; v_gene: TRBV20-1; d_gene: .; j_gene: TRBJ1-5; CDR3nt: TGCAGTGCTAGGGTTGGGGGGAACGGCAATCAGCCCCAGCATTTT; CDR3aa: CSARVGGNGNQPQHF
abundance: .; v_gene: TRBV3-1; d_gene: .; j_gene: TRBJ2-3; CDR3nt: TGTGCCAGCAGCCAAGATCTAGGATCGGGTACGCAGTATTTT; CDR3aa: CASSQDLGSGTQYF
abundance: few; v_gene: TRBV20-1; d_gene: TRBD1; j_gene: TRBJ1-2; CDR3nt: TGCAGTGCTCTGGGGGGGACAGGGCTAGGCTATGGCTACACCTTC; CDR3aa: CSALGGTGLGYGYTF
abundance: .; v_gene: TRBV19; d_gene: .; j_gene: TRBJ2-4; CDR3nt: TGTGCCAGTAGTATAAACGGGGTTAAAAACATTCAGTACTTC; CDR3aa: CASSINGVKNIQYF
abundance: .; v_gene: TRBV18; d_gene: .; j_gene: TRBJ2-7; CDR3nt: TGTGCCAGCTCACGATCCGGGAACACAGCCTACGAGCAGTACTTC; CDR3aa: CASSRSGNTAYEQYF
abundance: .; v_gene: TRBV20-1; d_gene: .; j_gene: TRBJ1-4; CDR3nt: TGCAGTGCTAGAGATGGCAGGGGAGAGGAAAAACTGTTTTTT; CDR3aa: CSARDGRGEEKLFF
abundance: .; v_gene: TRBV6-1; d_gene: .; j_gene: TRBJ1-1; CDR3nt: TGTGCCAGCAGTTTTTCGGGGAAGAACACTGAAGCTTTCTTT; CDR3aa: CASSFSGKNTEAFF
abundance: .; v_gene: TRBV9; d_gene: .; j_gene: TRBJ1-1; CDR3nt: TGTGCCAGCAGCCCAGAAAAGACGATGAACACTGAAGCTTTCTTT; CDR3aa: CASSPEKTMNTEAFF
abundance: .; v_gene: TRBV7-2; d_gene: .; j_gene: TRBJ2-7; CDR3nt: TGTGCCAGCAGCTCGCTGAAACTCCCGGGACTCCTGTCCTCCTACGAGCAGTACTTC; CDR3aa: CASSSLKLPGLLSSYEQYF
abundance: .; v_gene: TRBV6-6; d_gene: TRBD1; j_gene: TRBJ1-1; CDR3nt: TGTGCCAGCAGTTACATCACCGGGACAGTGAACACTGAAGCTTTCTTT; CDR3aa: CASSYITGTVNTEAFF
abundance: .; v_gene: TRBV6-1; d_gene: .; j_gene: TRBJ1-1; CDR3nt: TGTGCCAGTGGAAAGGGAACCGAAGCTTTCTTT; CDR3aa: CASGKGTEAFF
abundance: few; v_gene: TRBV12-3/TRBV12-4; d_gene: .; j_gene: TRBJ1-5; CDR3nt: TGTGCCAGCAGCGACAAGACGGGGCATCAGCCCCAGCATTTT; CDR3aa: CASSDKTGHQPQHF
abundance: .; v_gene: TRBV6-1; d_gene: .; j_gene: TRBJ1-5; CDR3nt: TGTGCCAGCAGTCCTGGCGGAGACCTTTTTAGCAATCAGCCCCAGCATTTT; CDR3aa: CASSPGGDLFSNQPQHF
abundance: many; v_gene: TRBV20-1; d_gene: .; j_gene: TRBJ2-3; CDR3nt: TGCAGTGCTGCCAGGGACACAGATACGCAGTATTTT; CDR3aa: CSAARDTDTQYF
abundance: .; v_gene: TRBV5-1; d_gene: .; j_gene: TRBJ2-2; CDR3nt: TGCGCCAGCAACCTGCCCCCCCTCGGGACGGGGACCGGGGAGCTGTTTTTT; CDR3aa: CASNLPPLGTGTGELFF